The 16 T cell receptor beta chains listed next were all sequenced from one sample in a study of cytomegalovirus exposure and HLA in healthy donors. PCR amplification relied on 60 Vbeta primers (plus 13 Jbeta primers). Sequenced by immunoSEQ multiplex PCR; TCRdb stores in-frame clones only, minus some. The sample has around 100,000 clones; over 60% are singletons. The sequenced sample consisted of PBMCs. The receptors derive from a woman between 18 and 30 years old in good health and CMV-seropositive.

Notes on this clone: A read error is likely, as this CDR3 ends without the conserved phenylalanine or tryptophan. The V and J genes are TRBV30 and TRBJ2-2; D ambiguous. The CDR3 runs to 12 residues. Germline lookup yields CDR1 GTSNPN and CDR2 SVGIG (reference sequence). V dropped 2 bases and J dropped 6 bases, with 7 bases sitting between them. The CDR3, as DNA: TGTGCCTGGAGTCTGGCGCCCGGGGAGCTGTTTTTG. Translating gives CAWSLAPGELFL.

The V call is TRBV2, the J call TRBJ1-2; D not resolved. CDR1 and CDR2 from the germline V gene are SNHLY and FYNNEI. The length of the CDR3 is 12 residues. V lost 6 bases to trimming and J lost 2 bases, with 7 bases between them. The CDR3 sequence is CASRYRNYGYTF. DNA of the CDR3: TGTGCCAGCAGGTACAGAAACTATGGCTACACCTTC. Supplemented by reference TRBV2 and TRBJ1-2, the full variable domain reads EPEVTQTPSHQVTQMGQEVILRCVPISNHLYFYWYRQILGQKVEFLVSFYNNEISEKSEIFDDQFSVERPDGSNFTLKIRSTKLEDSAMYFCASRYRNYGYTFGSGTRLTVV.

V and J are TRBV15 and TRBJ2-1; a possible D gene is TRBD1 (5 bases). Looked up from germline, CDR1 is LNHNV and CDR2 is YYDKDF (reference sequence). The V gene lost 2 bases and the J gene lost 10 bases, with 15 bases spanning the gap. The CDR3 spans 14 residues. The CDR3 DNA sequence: TGTGCCACCAGCAGACCATACAGGTCAGGGGAGCAGTTCTTC. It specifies CATSRPYRSGEQFF. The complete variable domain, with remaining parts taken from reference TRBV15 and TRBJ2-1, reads DAMVIQNPRYQVTQFGKPVTLSCSQTLNHNVMYWYQQKSSQAPKLLFHYYDKDFNNEADTPDNFQSRRPNTSFCFLDIRSPGLGDTAMYLCATSRPYRSGEQFFGPGTRLTVL.

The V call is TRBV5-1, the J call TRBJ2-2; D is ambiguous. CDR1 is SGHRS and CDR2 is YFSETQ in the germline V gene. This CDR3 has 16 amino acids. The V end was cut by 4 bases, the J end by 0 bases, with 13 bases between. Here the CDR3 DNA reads TGCGCCAGCAGCCCGACACACCAGACGAACACCGGGGAGCTGTTTTTT. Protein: CASSPTHQTNTGELFF.

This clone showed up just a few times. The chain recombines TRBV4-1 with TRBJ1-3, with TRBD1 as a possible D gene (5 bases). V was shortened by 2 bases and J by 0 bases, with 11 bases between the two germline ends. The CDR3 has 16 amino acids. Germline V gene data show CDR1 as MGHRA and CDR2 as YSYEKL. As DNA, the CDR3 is TGCGCCAGCAGCCAACTGGGACTAAGCTCTGGAAACACCATATATTTT. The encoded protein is CASSQLGLSSGNTIYF.

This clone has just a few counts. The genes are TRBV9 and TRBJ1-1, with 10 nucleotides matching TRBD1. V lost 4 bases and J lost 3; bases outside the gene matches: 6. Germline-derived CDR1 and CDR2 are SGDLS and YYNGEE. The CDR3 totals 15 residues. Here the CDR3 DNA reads TGTGCCAGCAGCTGGGGACAGGGGTACGACACTGAAGCTTTCTTT. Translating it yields CASSWGQGYDTEAFF.

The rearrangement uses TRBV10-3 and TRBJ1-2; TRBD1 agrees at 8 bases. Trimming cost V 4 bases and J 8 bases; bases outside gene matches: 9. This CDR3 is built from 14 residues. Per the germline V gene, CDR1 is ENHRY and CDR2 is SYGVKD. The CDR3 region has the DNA TGTGCCATCAGTGGTTCCTCAGGGGGCGAAGGCTACACCTTC. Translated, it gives CAISGSSGGEGYTF.

The CDR3 reads CASSWLGGPEAFF. The CDR3 DNA is TGTGCCAGCAGCTGGCTGGGGGGGCCTGAAGCTTTCTTT. The V gene is TRBV7-9, the J gene TRBJ1-1, with D perhaps matching TRBD1 (6 bases). CDR3 length: 13 residues. Trimming took off 4 bases at V and 6 bases at J, with 12 bases between the two ends. From germline, CDR1 is SEHNR and CDR2 FQNEAQ (reference sequence).

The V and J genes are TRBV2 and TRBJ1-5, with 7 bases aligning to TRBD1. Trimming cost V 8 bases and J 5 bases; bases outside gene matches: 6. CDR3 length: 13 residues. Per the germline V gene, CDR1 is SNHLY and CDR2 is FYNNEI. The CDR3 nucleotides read TGTGCCAGCCTAGACAGGGAAGATCAGCCCCAGCATTTT. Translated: CASLDREDQPQHF.

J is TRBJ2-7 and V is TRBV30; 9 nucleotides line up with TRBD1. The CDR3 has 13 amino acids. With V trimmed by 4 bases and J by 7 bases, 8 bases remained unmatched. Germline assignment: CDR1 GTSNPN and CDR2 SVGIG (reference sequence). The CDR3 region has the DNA TGTGCCTGGAACAGGGGGCTCCCTTATGAGCAGTACTTC. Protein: CAWNRGLPYEQYF.

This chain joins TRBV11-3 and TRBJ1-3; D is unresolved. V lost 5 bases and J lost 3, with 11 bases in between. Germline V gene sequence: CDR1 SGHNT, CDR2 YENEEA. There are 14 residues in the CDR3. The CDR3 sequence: CASSVRAGGNTIYF. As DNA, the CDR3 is TGTGCCAGCAGCGTTAGGGCGGGTGGAAACACCATATATTTT.

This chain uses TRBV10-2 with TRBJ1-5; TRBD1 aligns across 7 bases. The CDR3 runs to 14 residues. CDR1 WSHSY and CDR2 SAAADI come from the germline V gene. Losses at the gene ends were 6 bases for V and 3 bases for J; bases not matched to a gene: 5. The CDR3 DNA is TGCGCCAGCAGAATTACAGGGGTCAATCAGCCCCAGCATTTT. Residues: CASRITGVNQPQHF.

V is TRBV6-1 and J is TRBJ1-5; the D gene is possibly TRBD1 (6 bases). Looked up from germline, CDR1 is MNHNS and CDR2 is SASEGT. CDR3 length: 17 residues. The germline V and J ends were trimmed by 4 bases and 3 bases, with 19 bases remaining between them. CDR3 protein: CASSVGTPPYINQPQHF. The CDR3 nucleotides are TGTGCCAGCAGTGTGGGGACACCTCCTTATATCAATCAGCCCCAGCATTTT.

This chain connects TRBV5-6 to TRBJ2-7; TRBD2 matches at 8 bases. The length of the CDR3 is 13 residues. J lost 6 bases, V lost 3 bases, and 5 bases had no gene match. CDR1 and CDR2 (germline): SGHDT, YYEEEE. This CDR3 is CASSSAGAGEQYF. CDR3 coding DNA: TGTGCCAGCAGCTCAGCGGGAGCCGGCGAGCAGTACTTC.

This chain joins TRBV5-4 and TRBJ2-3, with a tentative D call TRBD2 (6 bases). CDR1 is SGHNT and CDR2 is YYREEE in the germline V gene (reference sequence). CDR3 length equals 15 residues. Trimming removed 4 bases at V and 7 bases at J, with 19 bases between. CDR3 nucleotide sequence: TGTGCCAGCAGCCGGGAGTACCCCCGTCAGAATACGCAGTATTTT. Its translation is CASSREYPRQNTQYF.

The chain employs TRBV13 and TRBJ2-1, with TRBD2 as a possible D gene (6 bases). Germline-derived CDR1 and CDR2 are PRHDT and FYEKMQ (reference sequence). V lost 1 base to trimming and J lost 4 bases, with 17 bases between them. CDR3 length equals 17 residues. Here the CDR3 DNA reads TGTGCCAGCAGCTTAGAGTTCCTCAGCGGGCTTTACAATGAGCAGTTCTTC. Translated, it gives CASSLEFLSGLYNEQFF.